The next 28 T cell receptor beta chains were all read from a single sample in a study of CD8 T cells in acute hepatitis C reinfection. The assay was immunoSEQ multiplex PCR, and TCRdb's table has in-frame clones only and misses some. The table records 30,000 to 40,000 clones, 75% to 90% of them present only once. This sample's time point: naive CD8 control sorted from an acute-time-point sample. Specimen: naive CD8+ T cells from PBMCs. The receptors were gathered from a woman aged 18-29 years who spontaneously cleared hepatitis C infection.

Note on this clone: One end of the junction does not line up with germline, which may come from a read error. The chain's CDR3 is CARGFGGGGFHGYTF. CDR3 sequence (DNA): TGTGCTAGGGGTTTTGGGGGCGGGGGGTTCCATGGCTACACCTTC. The chain couples TRBV12-5 to TRBJ1-2, with a possible D match to TRBD1 (6 bases). CDR3 length: 15 amino acids. Germline values: CDR1 LGHNT, CDR2 FRNRAP.

A few counts support this clone. V is TRBV4-1 and J is TRBJ2-7, with a tentative D call TRBD1 (5 bases). This CDR3 has 13 amino acids. V was pared by 1 base and J by 3 bases, with 7 bases between. CDR1 is MGHRA, CDR2 YSYEKL, per germline. CDR3 amino acids: CASSQADSYEQYF. The CDR3 bases are TGCGCCAGCAGCCAAGCCGACAGCTACGAGCAGTACTTC.

This clone has only one observation. J is TRBJ2-5 and V is TRBV7-9, with D perhaps being TRBD1 or TRBD2 (5 bases each). Trimming removed 7 bases from V and 9 bases from J, with 24 bases in between. Germline-derived CDR1 and CDR2 are SEHNR and FQNEAQ (reference sequence). The CDR3 totals 15 residues. The CDR3 DNA follows: TGTGCCAGCATCCCAAGTTGGGACCCCCTACGGGCCCAGTACTTC. Amino acids: CASIPSWDPLRAQYF.

The gene calls are TRBV27 and TRBJ2-6; D is possibly TRBD1 (6 bases). CDR1 and CDR2 (germline): MNHEY, SMNVEV (reference sequence). This CDR3 comprises 20 residues. The ends were cut back, 5 bases at V and 0 bases at J, with 23 bases in the middle. The CDR3 loop is CASSPPSSRGALSGANVLTF. In DNA, the CDR3 is TGTGCCAGCAGTCCACCCTCTAGCAGGGGAGCACTCTCTGGGGCCAACGTCCTGACTTTC.

This clone appeared a few times. The chain recombines TRBV27 with TRBJ2-2; 9 bases are shared with TRBD1. Germline CDR1 reads MNHEY; CDR2 reads SMNVEV (reference sequence). There are 14 residues in the CDR3. V gave up 4 bases and J gave up 6 bases; unmatched junction bases: 3. The chain's CDR3 is CASSSGTGPGELFF. The DNA for the CDR3 is TGTGCCAGCAGTTCCGGGACAGGGCCCGGGGAGCTGTTTTTT.

The V call is TRBV2, the J call TRBJ2-7; 8 bases are shared with TRBD1. The V segment lost 8 bases and the J segment 5 bases; nucleotides outside the gene matches: 11. The CDR3 sequence is 14 residues long. CDR1 SNHLY and CDR2 FYNNEI come from the germline V gene. DNA of the CDR3: TGTGCCAGCGGCAGGGGGCCTGGAATCGACGAGCAGTACTTC. It translates to CASGRGPGIDEQYF.

This chain uses TRBV29-1 with TRBJ2-1; 9 bases align to TRBD2. With V trimmed by 5 bases and J by 7 bases, 6 bases remained unmatched. Germline V gene lookup returns CDR1 SQVTM and CDR2 ANQGSEA. The CDR3 consists of 13 residues. DNA of the CDR3: TGCAGCGTTTTTGCGGGAGGGAGGAATGAGCAGTTCTTC. Translated, it gives CSVFAGGRNEQFF.

The chain joins TRBV19 to TRBJ2-5; 7 bases map to TRBD1. The germline CDR1 and CDR2 sequences are LNHDA and SQIVND (reference sequence). J lost 2 bases, V lost 1 base, and 1 base had no gene match. This CDR3 is 14 amino acids long. This chain's CDR3 is CASSIGRGQETQYF. In DNA, the CDR3 is TGTGCCAGTAGTATAGGCAGGGGGCAAGAGACCCAGTACTTC.

The chain has TRBV9 and TRBJ2-3, with D hard to call. The germline gives CDR1 SGDLS, CDR2 YYNGEE. The V end lost 5 bases, the J end lost 2 bases, and 6 bases lay between the germline ends. CDR3 size: 12 residues. CDR3 nucleotide sequence: TGTGCCAGCAGTGCTAACACAGATACGCAGTATTTT. It yields the protein CASSANTDTQYF.

The chain is built from TRBV14 and TRBJ1-2, with D possibly being TRBD1 (6 bases). The CDR3 has 16 amino acids. Trimming pared 1 base from V and 4 bases from J, leaving 16 bases between. Germline CDR1 and CDR2: SGHDN and FVKESK. CDR3 amino acids: CASSQGAGGYSYGYTF. The DNA for the CDR3 is TGTGCCAGCAGCCAAGGTGCGGGGGGCTATAGCTATGGCTACACCTTC.

The chain couples TRBV29-1 to TRBJ1-2, with D tentatively TRBD1 (6 bases). The CDR3 length is 13 residues. The germline V gene has CDR1 SQVTM and CDR2 ANQGSEA. The ends were cut back, 7 bases at V and 2 bases at J, with 14 bases in the middle. For the CDR3, the DNA is TGCAGCGCTGAGTTCAGGGGAAACTATGGCTACACCTTC. Its protein is CSAEFRGNYGYTF.

The chain has TRBV12-5 and TRBJ2-5; 9 bases are shared with TRBD2. This CDR3 comprises 15 residues. V dropped 3 bases and J dropped 3; count of bases not matched to a gene: 5. The germline CDR1 and CDR2 sequences are LGHNT and FRNRAP. The CDR3 here is CASGFKAGGEETQYF. Here the CDR3 DNA reads TGTGCTAGTGGTTTTAAGGCGGGAGGGGAAGAGACCCAGTACTTC.

V and J are TRBV7-6 and TRBJ1-3, with TRBD1 matching over 7 bases. CDR1 and CDR2 from the germline V gene are SGHVS and FNYEAQ. The V segment lost 3 bases and the J segment 4 bases; nucleotides outside the gene matches: 3. This CDR3 is built from 14 residues. CDR3 residues: CASSFDRAGNTIYF. The CDR3 DNA is TGTGCCAGCAGCTTTGACAGGGCAGGAAACACCATATATTTT. Filled out from reference TRBV7-6 and TRBJ1-3, the complete variable domain reads GAGVSQSPRYKVTKRGQDVALRCDPISGHVSLYWYRQALGQGPEFLTYFNYEAQQDKSGLPNDRFSAERPEGSISTLTIQRTEQRDSAMYRCASSFDRAGNTIYFGEGSWLTVV.

This clone showed up just once. The chain combines TRBV29-1 with TRBJ2-1, with 10 bases lining up with TRBD2. Unmatched junction bases numbered 18, after V lost 0 bases and J lost 10 bases. Germline CDR1 is SQVTM and CDR2 is ANQGSEA. This CDR3 has 18 residues. CDR3 coding DNA: TGCAGCGTTGAAGATGACGCTATGGAGCGGGAGGGGTCAGGAGAGCAGTTCTTC. Translation: CSVEDDAMEREGSGEQFF.

The rearrangement uses TRBV6-6 and TRBJ2-1, with D unresolved. Germline loops: CDR1 MNHNY, CDR2 SVGAGI (reference sequence). The CDR3 has 14 amino acids. The ends were cut back, 4 bases at V and 12 bases at J, with 19 bases in the middle. CDR3 sequence reads: CASSLPFSGAPQFF. As DNA, the CDR3 is TGTGCCAGCAGTTTACCTTTCTCGGGCGCCCCGCAGTTCTTC.

J is TRBJ2-1 and V is TRBV7-6, with a possible D match to TRBD2 (5 bases). CDR3 size: 12 residues. Trimming removed 5 bases at V and 8 bases at J, with 10 bases between. CDR1 and CDR2 (germline): SGHVS, FNYEAQ. The CDR3 sequence is CASSPSFYEQFF. The CDR3 DNA sequence: TGTGCCAGCAGCCCTAGCTTCTATGAGCAGTTCTTC.

The gene calls are TRBV6-5 and TRBJ1-1; D is possibly TRBD1 (6 bases). The CDR3 is made up of 16 amino acids. Looked up from germline, CDR1 is MNHEY and CDR2 is SVGAGI. V was trimmed by 6 bases and J by 2 bases, leaving 19 bases between them. The CDR3 reads CASSYLGGIINTEAFF. The CDR3 region has the DNA TGTGCCAGCAGCTACCTGGGGGGCATCATAAACACTGAAGCTTTCTTT.

J is TRBJ2-7 and V is TRBV9; 8 bases agree with TRBD2. Germline-derived CDR1 and CDR2 are SGDLS and YYNGEE. J was trimmed by 3 bases and V by 0 bases; bases with no gene match: 5. The CDR3 sequence is 15 residues long. The chain's CDR3 is CASSVGGLGNYEQYF. The CDR3 DNA sequence: TGTGCCAGCAGCGTAGGGGGACTAGGGAACTACGAGCAGTACTTC.

The rearrangement joins TRBV12-5 to TRBJ1-2; 7 bases agree with TRBD1. The CDR3 has 16 amino acids. The junction had 6 bases not matched to a gene; V was cut back by 0 bases and J by 2 bases. Per germline, CDR1 LGHNT and CDR2 FRNRAP. The CDR3 here is CASGLVPGQKNYGYTF. In DNA form, the CDR3 reads TGTGCTAGTGGTTTGGTTCCGGGACAGAAAAACTATGGCTACACCTTC.

The chain carries TRBV4-2 and TRBJ2-7, with D possibly TRBD2 on 6 matching bases. The germline V gene has CDR1 LGHNA and CDR2 YNFKEQ. The CDR3 length is 16 residues. V was pared by 1 base and J by 7 bases, with 20 bases between. The CDR3 loop is CASSQGERVGLGEQYF. The CDR3 DNA reads TGTGCCAGCAGCCAAGGCGAGCGGGTGGGCCTGGGGGAGCAGTACTTC.

The chain is built from TRBV27 and TRBJ2-1; D is perhaps TRBD2 (6 bases). From germline, CDR1 is MNHEY and CDR2 SMNVEV (reference sequence). The CDR3 length is 14 residues. V lost 8 bases and J lost 4, with 15 bases in between. CDR3 amino acids: CASGGPGEYNEQFF. The CDR3 nucleotides are TGTGCCAGCGGAGGGCCTGGAGAATACAATGAGCAGTTCTTC.

CDR3 sequence: CASSQNGLDGEQYF. As DNA, the CDR3 is TGCGCCAGCAGCCAAAATGGACTAGACGGCGAGCAGTACTTC. The V gene is TRBV4-1, the J gene TRBJ2-7, with 7 bases that match TRBD2. Germline lookup yields CDR1 MGHRA and CDR2 YSYEKL. This CDR3 is built from 14 residues. The trim removed 2 bases at V and 6 bases at J, leaving 7 bases unmatched.

This clone was seen only once. This chain connects TRBV27 to TRBJ2-7, with TRBD1 matching over 7 bases. In germline, CDR1 is MNHEY, CDR2 SMNVEV (reference sequence). J lost 2 bases, V lost 2 bases, and 6 bases had no gene match. This CDR3 has 15 amino acids. For the CDR3, the DNA is TGTGCCAGCAGTTTAACAGGGACAGCCACCTACGAGCAGTACTTC. Translating gives CASSLTGTATYEQYF.

The J gene is TRBJ2-7, the V gene TRBV7-3, with a possible D match to TRBD2 (6 bases). The V end was cut by 2 bases, the J end by 5 bases, with 10 bases between. The CDR3 is 13 residues long. From germline, CDR1 is SGHTA and CDR2 FQGTGA. Here the CDR3 reads CASSLGGADEQYF. The CDR3 DNA reads as TGTGCCAGCAGCTTAGGAGGGGCGGACGAGCAGTACTTC.

The chain combines TRBV25-1 with TRBJ2-1; no clear D. Per the germline V gene, CDR1 is MGHDK and CDR2 is SYGVNS. V was trimmed by 3 bases and J by 0 bases, leaving 15 bases between them. The CDR3 has 17 amino acids. As DNA, the CDR3 is TGTGCCAGCAGTGATTGGTCGTGGCGACTCTCCTACAATGAGCAGTTCTTC. This encodes CASSDWSWRLSYNEQFF.

This clone turned up a few times. The V gene is TRBV6-1, the J gene TRBJ1-1; D not certain. With 2 bases removed from V and 3 bases from J, the gap between germline ends came to 7 bases. The germline V gene has CDR1 MNHNS and CDR2 SASEGT. CDR3 length equals 13 residues. The CDR3 region has the DNA TGTGCCAGCAGTGAACGTCCCGACACTGAAGCTTTCTTT. It specifies CASSERPDTEAFF.

The chain is built from TRBV19 and TRBJ2-1; weak D call: TRBD1 (5 bases). There are 14 residues in the CDR3. The germline V and J ends were trimmed by 6 bases and 8 bases, with 17 bases remaining between them. Looked up from germline, CDR1 is LNHDA and CDR2 is SQIVND (reference sequence). The CDR3: CASSILAGSDEQFF. CDR3 bases: TGTGCCAGTAGCATACTGGCAGGGTCTGATGAGCAGTTCTTC.

The V gene is TRBV27, the J gene TRBJ2-7, with TRBD1 identical over 8 bases. CDR3 length: 14 amino acids. The V gene end was trimmed by 3 bases and the J gene end by 1 base; junction bases not matched to a gene: 2. The germline V gene encodes CDR1 MNHEY and CDR2 SMNVEV (reference sequence). CDR3 bases: TGTGCCAGCAGTTTGACAGGGGTTTCCTACGAGCAGTACTTC. Its protein product is CASSLTGVSYEQYF.